What follows are 32 T cell receptor beta chains derived from one specimen sequenced in a study of blood T cell repertoires in COVID-19. Some clones are missing from TCRdb's copy, which holds only in-frame ones; the method was immunoSEQ multiplex PCR. In the table there are under 300,000 clones, more than 60% of which are singletons. Sequenced sample: peripheral blood. The receptor source for this set is a woman aged 40 to 49 with active or convalescent COVID-19.

This rearrangement joins TRBV19 to TRBJ1-2; D unclear. With 8 bases removed from V and 7 bases from J, the gap between germline ends came to 17 bases. CDR1 LNHDA and CDR2 SQIVND come from the germline V gene (reference sequence). This CDR3 comprises 13 residues. CDR3 nucleotides: TGTGCCAGTCAAAATCGGGGTTCCGGTGGCTACACCTTC. Encoded protein: CASQNRGSGGYTF. Using reference TRBV19 and TRBJ1-2 for the parts outside the CDR3, the full variable domain is DGGITQSPKYLFRKEGQNVTLSCEQNLNHDAMYWYRQDPGQGLRLIYYSQIVNDFQKGDIAEGYSVSREKKESFPLTVTSAQKNPTAFYLCASQNRGSGGYTFGSGTRLTVV.

The count of this clone is one. The V and J genes are TRBV14 and TRBJ1-2; D is perhaps TRBD1 (5 bases). V lost 3 bases to trimming and J lost 6 bases, with 17 bases between them. The CDR3 runs to 15 residues. Germline lookup yields CDR1 SGHDN and CDR2 FVKESK. As DNA, the CDR3 is TGTGCCAGCAGCCATGGAACGGGGGATCGGGATGGCTACACCTTC. Amino acids: CASSHGTGDRDGYTF.

This chain uses TRBV2 with TRBJ2-3, with 9 bases aligning to TRBD1. This CDR3 is built from 13 residues. V was clipped by 6 bases and J by 6 bases; unmatched bases: 4. CDR1 is SNHLY, CDR2 FYNNEI, per germline. CDR3 in DNA: TGTGCCAGCAGCGGGGACAGGGTTGATACGCAGTATTTT. It codes for CASSGDRVDTQYF.

Ten or more counts support this clone. The V call is TRBV28, the J call TRBJ1-6; D remains ambiguous. The CDR3 is made up of 14 amino acids. Trimming took 4 bases from V and 9 from J, leaving 13 bases between them. Per the germline V gene, CDR1 is MDHEN and CDR2 is SYDVKM. CDR3 sequence: CASSSSYGGSPLHF. The CDR3, as DNA: TGTGCCAGCAGTTCTAGCTACGGCGGTTCACCCCTCCACTTT.

The chain uses TRBV5-4 and TRBJ1-6; D is undetermined. CDR1 is SGHNT, CDR2 YYREEE, per germline (reference sequence). The CDR3 is 13 residues long. V lost 0 bases, J lost 6 bases, and 4 bases lay in between. The CDR3 bases are TGTGCCAGCAGCTTGGAAGCTAATTCACCCCTCCACTTT. Protein sequence: CASSLEANSPLHF. Variable domain in full (rest from reference TRBV5-4 and TRBJ1-6): ETGVTQSPTHLIKTRGQQVTLRCSSQSGHNTVSWYQQALGQGPQFIFQYYREEENGRGNFPPRFSGLQFPNYSSELNVNALELDDSALYLCASSLEANSPLHFGNGTRLTVT.

V usage is TRBV10-3 and J usage is TRBJ2-1; TRBD1 aligns across 10 bases. Germline CDR1 ENHRY, CDR2 SYGVKD. The CDR3 loop spans 16 amino acids. The ends lost 6 bases at V and 4 bases at J; junction bases unmatched: 9. The CDR3 nucleotides read TGTGCCATCAGCCCTAGACAGGGGGCTAATTACAATGAGCAGTTCTTC. It yields the protein CAISPRQGANYNEQFF.

The J gene is TRBJ1-1, the V gene TRBV9; 7 bases are shared with TRBD1. Trimming at V came to 4 bases and at J to 1 base, leaving 4 bases not matched to a gene. This CDR3 is built from 14 residues. Germline V gene lookup returns CDR1 SGDLS and CDR2 YYNGEE. As DNA, the CDR3 is TGTGCCAGCAGCTCGGGACAGCCGAACACTGAAGCTTTCTTT. Amino acids: CASSSGQPNTEAFF.

This rearrangement joins TRBV3-1 (or the pseudogene TRBV3-2) to TRBJ1-1; no firm D call. This CDR3 is 14 amino acids long. Germline V lookup: CDR1 LGHDT, CDR2 YNNKEL (reference sequence). The V and J ends lost 4 bases and 1 base respectively, with 10 bases between them. CDR3 DNA sequence: TGTGCCAGCAGCCCACTCGGGGAGAACACTGAAGCTTTCTTT. The encoded protein is CASSPLGENTEAFF.

Concerning this clone itself: In the same sample, other DNA sequences code for this CDR3. This rearrangement joins TRBV10-3 to TRBJ1-6; the match to TRBD1 covers 7 bases. Germline V lookup: CDR1 ENHRY, CDR2 SYGVKD. The CDR3 spans 14 residues. J gave up 10 bases and V 6 bases, and 9 bases lay outside the gene matches. CDR3 in amino acids: CAISGEGARSPLHF. For the CDR3, the DNA is TGTGCCATCAGCGGAGAGGGGGCCAGATCACCCCTCCACTTT.

J is TRBJ2-7 and V is TRBV20-1; 7 bases line up with TRBD1. Germline V gene lookup returns CDR1 DFQATT and CDR2 SNEGSKA (reference sequence). This CDR3 spans 15 amino acids. The V and J ends lost 3 bases and 6 bases, in that order; junction bases with no gene match: 14. In nucleotides, the CDR3 is TGCAGTGCTAGTAACCAACAGGGGCATAAATCCGAGCAGTACGTC. It yields the protein CSASNQQGHKSEQYV.

The chain uses TRBV5-1 and TRBJ1-2; D gene unclear. With 4 bases removed from V and 5 bases from J, the gap between germline ends came to 12 bases. This CDR3 is 13 amino acids long. In germline, CDR1 is SGHRS, CDR2 YFSETQ. CDR3 loop: CASSPGREYGYTF. The CDR3 nucleotides read TGCGCCAGCAGCCCCGGGAGGGAGTATGGCTACACCTTC.

The chain is built from TRBV28 and TRBJ2-6; D gene uncertain. The CDR3 spans 15 residues. V lost 6 bases, J lost 3 bases, and 12 bases lay in between. Germline V gene sequence: CDR1 MDHEN, CDR2 SYDVKM. Here the CDR3 DNA reads TGTGCCAGCAGAACTGCAGGTGGTGGGGCCAACGTCCTGACTTTC. Protein: CASRTAGGGANVLTF.

This clone was detected a few times. The chain is built from TRBV9 and TRBJ2-7, with 10 bases that match TRBD1. Looked up from germline, CDR1 is SGDLS and CDR2 is YYNGEE. The ends lost 3 bases at V and 3 bases at J; junction bases unmatched: 3. The length of the CDR3 is 14 residues. The CDR3 protein is CASSAGQGDYEQYF. The CDR3, as DNA: TGTGCCAGCAGCGCCGGACAGGGGGACTACGAGCAGTACTTC.

V is TRBV19 and J is TRBJ1-2, with D possibly matching TRBD1 (6 bases). Germline CDR1 is LNHDA and CDR2 is SQIVND (reference sequence). Trimming left V 5 bases short and J 2 bases short, with 9 bases between. The CDR3 spans 13 residues. CDR3 sequence reads: CASSPGANYGYTF. The CDR3 DNA reads as TGTGCCAGTAGTCCAGGGGCGAACTATGGCTACACCTTC.

The chain joins TRBV6-2 or TRBV6-3 to TRBJ2-3, with 10 bases identical to TRBD1. With 4 bases clipped from V and 4 bases from J, the junction kept 8 bases outside the gene matches. This CDR3 is 16 amino acids long. The V gene's germline CDR1 is MNHEY and CDR2 SVGEGT. This chain's CDR3 is CASSSVIGQGADTQYF. DNA of the CDR3: TGTGCCAGCAGTTCGGTTATCGGACAGGGGGCAGATACGCAGTATTTT.

The chain combines TRBV9 with TRBJ1-3; D remains ambiguous. CDR1 is SGDLS and CDR2 is YYNGEE in the germline V gene. This CDR3 has 16 residues. The ends were cut back, 3 bases at V and 2 bases at J, with 15 bases in the middle. CDR3 amino acids: CASSDPYSFAGNTIYF. The CDR3 nucleotides read TGTGCCAGCAGCGACCCCTATTCGTTCGCTGGAAACACCATATATTTT.

This chain joins TRBV30 and TRBJ1-5, with TRBD1 identical over 9 bases. CDR1 and CDR2 (germline): GTSNPN, SVGIG (reference sequence). The J segment lost 2 bases and the V segment lost 4 bases, leaving 3 bases of the junction unmatched. The CDR3 contains 14 residues. The CDR3 DNA reads TGTGCCTGGAATCGACAGGGGGGCAATCAGCCCCAGCATTTT. Its protein product is CAWNRQGGNQPQHF.

The J gene is TRBJ1-6, the V gene TRBV30, with a weak D call TRBD1 (6 bases). The CDR3 has 13 residues. Germline V gene sequence: CDR1 GTSNPN, CDR2 SVGIG (reference sequence). Trimming took off 3 bases at V and 7 bases at J, with 10 bases between the two ends. The CDR3 nucleotides are TGTGCCTGGAGAGAGGGGGAAAATTCACCCCTCCACTTT. Protein: CAWREGENSPLHF.

The chain couples TRBV11-2 to TRBJ1-3, with a weak D call TRBD1 (5 bases). This CDR3 region has 15 residues. V lost 6 bases to trimming and J lost 0 bases, with 12 bases between them. Germline values: CDR1 SGHAT, CDR2 FQNNGV. The CDR3 spells CASSSSGGSGNTIYF. In DNA, the CDR3 is TGTGCCAGCAGTTCATCGGGGGGCTCTGGAAACACCATATATTTT.

This chain joins TRBV6-4 and TRBJ2-5; tentative D call: TRBD1 (6 bases). Germline V CDR1 and CDR2: MRHNA, SNTAGT. The CDR3 loop spans 15 amino acids. V lost 4 bases and J 3 bases, leaving 15 bases between the germline ends. CDR3 in DNA: TGTGCCAGCAGTGCCCAGCCGACAGGCAAAGAGACCCAGTACTTC. Translated, it gives CASSAQPTGKETQYF.

For this clone: Other DNA sequences of this sample code for an identical CDR3. The chain couples TRBV19 to TRBJ1-3; D gene ambiguous. This CDR3 is built from 14 residues. Germline V gene data show CDR1 as LNHDA and CDR2 as SQIVND (reference sequence). Trimming stripped 6 bases from V and 0 bases from J, with 9 bases between. Here the CDR3 reads CASRKTTSGNTIYF. The CDR3 nucleotides are TGTGCCAGTAGAAAGACAACCTCTGGAAACACCATATATTTT.

J is TRBJ2-3 and V is TRBV19; D is ambiguous. This CDR3 contains 16 residues. The V end lost 2 bases, the J end lost 0 bases, and 12 bases lay between the germline ends. Germline V gives CDR1 LNHDA, CDR2 SQIVND (reference sequence). The CDR3 reads CASSIMGRQSTDTQYF. CDR3 bases: TGTGCCAGTAGTATAATGGGCCGACAAAGCACAGATACGCAGTATTTT.

The chain is built from TRBV30 and TRBJ1-4, with TRBD1 identical over 10 bases. Looked up from germline, CDR1 is GTSNPN and CDR2 is SVGIG (reference sequence). The CDR3 covers 14 residues. The J segment lost 7 bases and the V segment lost 3 bases, leaving 5 bases of the junction unmatched. CDR3 loop: CAWSVGQGREKLFF. CDR3 in DNA: TGTGCCTGGAGCGTGGGACAGGGGCGTGAAAAACTGTTTTTT.

The chain couples TRBV9 to TRBJ1-2, with TRBD1 identical over 7 bases. The CDR3 has 14 amino acids. The germline V gene has CDR1 SGDLS and CDR2 YYNGEE. With 4 bases clipped from V and 2 bases from J, the junction kept 5 bases outside the gene matches. The CDR3 protein is CASSRDRVNYGYTF. In DNA form, the CDR3 reads TGTGCCAGCAGCCGAGACAGGGTAAACTATGGCTACACCTTC.

The V and J genes are TRBV4-1 and TRBJ2-1; TRBD1 matches 7 bases. This CDR3 spans 17 amino acids. Germline trimming cut 2 bases from V and 0 bases from J; bases unmatched to any gene: 7. Per germline, CDR1 MGHRA and CDR2 YSYEKL. In DNA form, the CDR3 reads TGCGCCAGCAGCCAACCACAGGGGCTGGGCTCCTACAATGAGCAGTTCTTC. Its translation: CASSQPQGLGSYNEQFF.

This chain joins TRBV2 and TRBJ1-1, with TRBD1 matching over 9 bases. This CDR3 region has 15 residues. CDR1 and CDR2 (germline): SNHLY, FYNNEI. V was clipped by 2 bases and J by 1 base; unmatched bases: 2. The CDR3 reads CASSELDRGNTEAFF. The CDR3 DNA reads TGTGCCAGCAGTGAACTGGACAGGGGGAACACTGAAGCTTTCTTT.

The CDR3 spells CASSPAVLTNTMNTEAFF. CDR3 DNA sequence: TGTGCCAGCAGCCCGGCCGTCCTTACTAACACTATGAACACTGAAGCTTTCTTT. This rearrangement joins TRBV7-9 to TRBJ1-1; D not resolved. The CDR3 runs 18 residues. V gave up 5 bases and J gave up 0 bases, with 22 bases separating them. Per the germline V gene, CDR1 is SEHNR and CDR2 is FQNEAQ (reference sequence). The full variable domain, rest sourced from reference TRBV7-9 and TRBJ1-1, is DTGVSQNPRHKITKRGQNVTFRCDPISEHNRLYWYRQTLGQGPEFLTYFQNEAQLEKSRLLSDRFSAERPKGSFSTLEIQRTEQGDSAMYLCASSPAVLTNTMNTEAFFGQGTRLTVV.

The chain carries TRBV7-3 and TRBJ1-6; weak D call: TRBD1 (5 bases). The CDR3 has 14 amino acids. Trimming stripped 9 bases from V and 7 bases from J, with 16 bases between. Looked up from germline, CDR1 is SGHTA and CDR2 is FQGTGA. The CDR3 region has the DNA TGTGCCAGTAGCGACAGTGGGGCCAATTCACCCCTCCACTTT. It yields the protein CASSDSGANSPLHF. The full variable domain, in which reference TRBV7-3 and TRBJ1-6 provide the parts outside the CDR3, is GAGVSQTPSNKVTEKGKYVELRCDPISGHTALYWYRQSLGQGPEFLIYFQGTGAADDSGLPNDRFFAVRPEGSVSTLKIQRTERGDSAVYLCASSDSGANSPLHFGNGTRLTVT.

The V gene is TRBV27, the J gene TRBJ1-1, with 9 positions matching TRBD1. The V gene end was trimmed by 0 bases and the J gene end by 1 base; junction bases not matched to a gene: 0. Germline assignment: CDR1 MNHEY and CDR2 SMNVEV (reference sequence). The CDR3 runs 15 residues. CDR3 sequence: CASSLSQGANTEAFF. For the CDR3, the DNA is TGTGCCAGCAGTTTATCACAGGGGGCGAACACTGAAGCTTTCTTT.

This clone was picked up a small number of times. The chain joins TRBV9 to TRBJ2-1; D remains ambiguous. CDR3 length: 15 amino acids. The V gene's germline CDR1 is SGDLS and CDR2 YYNGEE. V lost 0 bases to trimming and J lost 3 bases, with 10 bases between them. The CDR3 is CASSVASLGYNEQFF. CDR3 DNA sequence: TGTGCCAGCAGCGTAGCGAGCCTCGGCTACAATGAGCAGTTCTTC.

The rearrangement uses TRBV14 and TRBJ2-1; 10 nucleotides match TRBD2. With 3 bases clipped from V and 6 bases from J, the junction kept 8 bases outside the gene matches. Germline CDR1 and CDR2: SGHDN and FVKESK. This CDR3 comprises 16 residues. CDR3 protein: CASSQGAGGPRNEQFF. The CDR3 nucleotides read TGTGCCAGCAGCCAGGGAGCGGGGGGGCCCCGCAATGAGCAGTTCTTC. Using reference TRBV14 and TRBJ2-1 for the parts outside the CDR3, the full variable domain is EAGVTQFPSHSVIEKGQTVTLRCDPISGHDNLYWYRRVMGKEIKFLLHFVKESKQDESGMPNNRFLAERTGGTYSTLKVQPAELEDSGVYFCASSQGAGGPRNEQFFGPGTRLTVL.

The chain couples TRBV9 to TRBJ1-3; D call uncertain. Germline values: CDR1 SGDLS, CDR2 YYNGEE. Trimming removed 4 bases at V and 0 bases at J, with 14 bases between. This CDR3 is 16 amino acids long. CDR3: CASSPLEVLSGNTIYF. The CDR3 coding sequence is TGTGCCAGCAGCCCTCTGGAGGTTCTCTCTGGAAACACCATATATTTT.